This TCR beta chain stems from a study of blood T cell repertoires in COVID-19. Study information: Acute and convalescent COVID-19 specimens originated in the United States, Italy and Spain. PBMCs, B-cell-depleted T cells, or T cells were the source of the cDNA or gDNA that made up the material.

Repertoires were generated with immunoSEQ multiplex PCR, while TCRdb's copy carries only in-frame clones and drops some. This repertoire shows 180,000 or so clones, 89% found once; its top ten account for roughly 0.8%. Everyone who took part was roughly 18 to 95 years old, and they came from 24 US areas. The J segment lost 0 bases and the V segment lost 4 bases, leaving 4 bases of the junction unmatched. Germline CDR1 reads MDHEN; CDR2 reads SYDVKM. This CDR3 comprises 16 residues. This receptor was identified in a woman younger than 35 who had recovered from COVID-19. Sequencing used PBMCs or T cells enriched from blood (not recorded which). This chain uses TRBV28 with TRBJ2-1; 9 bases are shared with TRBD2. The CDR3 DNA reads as TGTGCCAGCAGTTCCTTAGCGGGAGACTCCTACAATGAGCAGTTCTTC. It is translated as CASSSLAGDSYNEQFF.